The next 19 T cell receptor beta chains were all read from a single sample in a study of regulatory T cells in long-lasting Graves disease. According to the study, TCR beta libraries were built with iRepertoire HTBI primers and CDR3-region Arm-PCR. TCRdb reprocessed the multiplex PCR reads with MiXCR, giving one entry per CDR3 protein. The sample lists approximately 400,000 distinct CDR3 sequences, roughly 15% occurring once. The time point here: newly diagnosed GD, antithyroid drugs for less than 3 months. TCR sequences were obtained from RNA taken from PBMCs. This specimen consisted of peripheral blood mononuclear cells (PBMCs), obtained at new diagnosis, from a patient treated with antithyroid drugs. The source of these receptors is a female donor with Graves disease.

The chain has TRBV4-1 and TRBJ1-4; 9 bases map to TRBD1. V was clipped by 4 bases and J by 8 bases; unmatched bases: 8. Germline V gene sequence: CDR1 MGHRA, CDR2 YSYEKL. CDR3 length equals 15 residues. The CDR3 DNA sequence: TGCGCCAGCAGCCGTATGACAGGGGGAAGGGAAAAACTGTTTTTT. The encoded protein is CASSRMTGGREKLFF.

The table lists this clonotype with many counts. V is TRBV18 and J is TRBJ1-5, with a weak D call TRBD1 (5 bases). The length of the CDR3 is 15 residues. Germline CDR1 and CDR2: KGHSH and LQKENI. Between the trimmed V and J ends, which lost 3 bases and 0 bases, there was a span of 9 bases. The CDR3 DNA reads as TGTGCCAGCTCACCGCAGGGTAATAGCAATCAGCCCCAGCATTTT. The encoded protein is CASSPQGNSNQPQHF.

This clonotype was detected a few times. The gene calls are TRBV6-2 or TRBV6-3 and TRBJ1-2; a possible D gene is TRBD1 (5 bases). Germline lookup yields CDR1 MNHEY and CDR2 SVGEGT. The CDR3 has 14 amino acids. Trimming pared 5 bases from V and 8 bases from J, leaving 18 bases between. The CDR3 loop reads CASSPPGTKGGYTF. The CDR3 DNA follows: TGTGCCAGCAGTCCCCCCGGGACCAAGGGAGGCTACACCTTC.

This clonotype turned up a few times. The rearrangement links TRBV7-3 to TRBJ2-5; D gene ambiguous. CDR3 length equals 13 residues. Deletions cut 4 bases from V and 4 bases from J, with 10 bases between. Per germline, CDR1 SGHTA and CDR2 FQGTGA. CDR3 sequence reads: CASSSEPSETQYF. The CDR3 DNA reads TGTGCCAGCAGCTCAGAGCCATCAGAGACCCAGTACTTC.

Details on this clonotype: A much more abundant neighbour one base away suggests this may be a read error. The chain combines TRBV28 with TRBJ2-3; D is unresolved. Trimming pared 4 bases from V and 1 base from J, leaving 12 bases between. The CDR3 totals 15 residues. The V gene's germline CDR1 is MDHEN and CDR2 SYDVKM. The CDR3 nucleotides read TGTGCCAGCAGTTCCCAGACGGAAGGCACAGATACGCAGTATTTT. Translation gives CASSSQTEGTDTQYF.

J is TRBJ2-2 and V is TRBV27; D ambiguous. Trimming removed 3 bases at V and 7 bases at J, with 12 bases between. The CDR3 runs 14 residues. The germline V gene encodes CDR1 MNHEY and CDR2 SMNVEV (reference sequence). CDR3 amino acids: CASSFARTSGELFF. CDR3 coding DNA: TGTGCCAGCAGTTTCGCTAGAACAAGCGGGGAGCTGTTTTTT.

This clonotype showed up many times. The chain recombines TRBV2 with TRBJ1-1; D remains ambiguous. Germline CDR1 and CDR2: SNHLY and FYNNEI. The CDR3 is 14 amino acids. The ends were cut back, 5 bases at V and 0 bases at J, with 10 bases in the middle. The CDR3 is CASSTYFLNTEAFF. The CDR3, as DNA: TGTGCCAGCAGTACATACTTTTTGAACACTGAAGCTTTCTTT.

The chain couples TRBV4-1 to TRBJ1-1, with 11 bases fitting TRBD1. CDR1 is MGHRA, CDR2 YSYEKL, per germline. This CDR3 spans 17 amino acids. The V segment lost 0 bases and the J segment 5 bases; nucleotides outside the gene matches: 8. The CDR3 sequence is CASSQETGDRGRTEAFF. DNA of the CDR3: TGCGCCAGCAGCCAAGAAACGGGGGACAGGGGGAGGACTGAAGCTTTCTTT.

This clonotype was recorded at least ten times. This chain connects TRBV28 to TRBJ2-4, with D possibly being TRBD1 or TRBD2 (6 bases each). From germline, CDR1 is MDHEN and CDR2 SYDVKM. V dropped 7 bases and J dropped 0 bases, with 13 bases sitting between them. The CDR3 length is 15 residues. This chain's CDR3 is CASNVRGLAKNIQYF. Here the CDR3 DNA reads TGTGCCAGCAACGTACGGGGGCTAGCCAAAAACATTCAGTACTTC.

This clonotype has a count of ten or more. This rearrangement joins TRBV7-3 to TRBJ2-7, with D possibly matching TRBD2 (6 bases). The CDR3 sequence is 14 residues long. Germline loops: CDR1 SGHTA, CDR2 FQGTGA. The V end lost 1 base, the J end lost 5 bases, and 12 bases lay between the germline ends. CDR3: CASSLSGIGHEQYF. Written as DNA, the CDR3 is TGTGCCAGCAGCTTAAGCGGGATTGGCCACGAGCAGTACTTC.

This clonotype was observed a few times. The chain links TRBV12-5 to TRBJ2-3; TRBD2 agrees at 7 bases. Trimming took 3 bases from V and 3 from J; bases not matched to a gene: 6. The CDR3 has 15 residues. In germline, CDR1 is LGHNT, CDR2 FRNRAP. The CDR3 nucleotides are TGTGCTAGTGGTTTAGCGGGGCTTACGACAGATACGCAGTATTTT. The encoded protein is CASGLAGLTTDTQYF.

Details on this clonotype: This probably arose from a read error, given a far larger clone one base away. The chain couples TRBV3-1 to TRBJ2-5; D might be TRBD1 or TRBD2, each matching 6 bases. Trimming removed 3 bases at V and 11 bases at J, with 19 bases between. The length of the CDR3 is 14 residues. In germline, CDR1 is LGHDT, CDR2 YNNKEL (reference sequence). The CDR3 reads CASSQGGMYNEQYF. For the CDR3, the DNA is TGTGCCAGCAGCCAGGGGGGCATGTACAATGAGCAGTACTTC.

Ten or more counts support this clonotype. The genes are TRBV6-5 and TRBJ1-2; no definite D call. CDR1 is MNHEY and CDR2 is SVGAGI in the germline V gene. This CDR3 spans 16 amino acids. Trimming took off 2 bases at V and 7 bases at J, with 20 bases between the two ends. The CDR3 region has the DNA TGTGCCAGCAGTTACCTCGTATCGACGAGCAGCCGTGGCTACACCTTC. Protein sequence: CASSYLVSTSSRGYTF.

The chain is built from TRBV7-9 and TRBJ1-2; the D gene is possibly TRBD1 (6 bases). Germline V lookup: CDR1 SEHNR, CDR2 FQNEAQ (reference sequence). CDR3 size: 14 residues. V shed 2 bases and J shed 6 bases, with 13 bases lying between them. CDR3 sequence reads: CASSLNRVFDGYTF. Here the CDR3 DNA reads TGTGCCAGCAGCTTAAACAGGGTGTTTGATGGCTACACCTTC.

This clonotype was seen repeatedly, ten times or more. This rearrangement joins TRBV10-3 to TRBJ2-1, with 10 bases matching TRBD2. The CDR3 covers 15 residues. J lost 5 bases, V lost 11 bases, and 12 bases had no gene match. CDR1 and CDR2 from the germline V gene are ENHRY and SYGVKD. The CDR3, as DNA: TGTGCCGTTCCGTCGACTAGCGGGTCCCACAATGAGCAGTTCTTC. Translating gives CAVPSTSGSHNEQFF.

CDR3 bases: TGTGCCAGCAGCCAAGATCCCGCATTCTACGGGGGTAACTCACCCCTCCACTTT. Translating it yields CASSQDPAFYGGNSPLHF. The chain has TRBV14 and TRBJ1-6, with D tentatively TRBD1 (5 bases). Germline loops: CDR1 SGHDN, CDR2 FVKESK. Between the trimmed V and J ends, which lost 0 bases and 10 bases, there was a span of 22 bases. CDR3 length: 18 amino acids.

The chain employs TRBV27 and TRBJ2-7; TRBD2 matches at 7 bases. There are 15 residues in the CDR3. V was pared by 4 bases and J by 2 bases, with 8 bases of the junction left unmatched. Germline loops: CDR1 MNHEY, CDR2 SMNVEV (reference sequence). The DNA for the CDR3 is TGTGCCAGCAGTTCCGGACTAGTACGAACCTACGAGCAGTACTTC. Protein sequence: CASSSGLVRTYEQYF.

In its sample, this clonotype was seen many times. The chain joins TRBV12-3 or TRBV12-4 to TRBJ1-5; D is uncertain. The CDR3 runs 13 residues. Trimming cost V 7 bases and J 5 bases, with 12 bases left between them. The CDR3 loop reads CASTLGWDQPQHF. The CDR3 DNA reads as TGTGCCAGCACCCTGGGGTGGGATCAGCCCCAGCATTTT.

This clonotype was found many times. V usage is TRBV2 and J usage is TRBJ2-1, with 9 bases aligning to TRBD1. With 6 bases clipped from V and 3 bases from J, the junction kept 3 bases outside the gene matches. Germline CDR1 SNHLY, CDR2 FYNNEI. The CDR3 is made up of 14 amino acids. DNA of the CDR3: TGTGCCAGCAGGGGACAGGGCCGCTACAATGAGCAGTTCTTC. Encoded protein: CASRGQGRYNEQFF.